Following are 13 T cell receptor beta chains from one sample sequenced in a study of blood T cells in healthy people across ages. Alongside a J-beta primer mix, a sample-barcoded 5' primer served in a second PCR lasting roughly 7 to 11 cycles. MiXCR, applied by TCRdb to the 5' RACE reads, yields one record per CDR3 protein. This sample has roughly 680,000 distinct CDR3 sequences, with 40% to 65% found just once. Sequencing was done on a sample of blood. The receptors come from a woman over 75 in good health.

With respect to this clonotype: Since a much larger clone is just one base distant, this may be a read error. The genes are TRBV7-3 and TRBJ2-3; no reliable D call. Trimming left V 7 bases short and J 2 bases short, with 10 bases between. The CDR3 contains 13 residues. CDR1 is SGHTA and CDR2 is FQGTGA in the germline V gene. CDR3 region: CASIFDFTDTQYF. The DNA for the CDR3 is TGTGCCAGCATCTTCGACTTCACAGATACGCAGTATTTT.

The V and J genes are TRBV30 and TRBJ2-7, with TRBD1 identical over 7 bases. The CDR3 spans 13 residues. Germline V gene lookup returns CDR1 GTSNPN and CDR2 SVGIG (reference sequence). The trim removed 3 bases at V and 4 bases at J, leaving 6 bases unmatched. CDR3: CAWSEGQRYEQYF. In DNA, the CDR3 is TGTGCCTGGAGCGAGGGACAGAGGTACGAGCAGTACTTC.

Worth noting for this clonotype: It may be a read error: a sequence one base away is much more abundant. The chain employs TRBV12-3 or TRBV12-4 and TRBJ2-1, with 7 bases lining up with TRBD2. CDR3 length equals 15 residues. The junction had 22 bases not matched to a gene; V was cut back by 11 bases and J by 12 bases. CDR3 DNA: TGTGCCGGCACCGATGTGGGGGGGGAACGGACTAGGCAGTTCTTC. Translation gives CAGTDVGGERTRQFF.

This clonotype was counted at least ten times. The chain uses TRBV7-2 and TRBJ2-5; maybe TRBD1 (6 bases). Germline V gene lookup returns CDR1 SGHTA and CDR2 FQGNSA. V was trimmed by 5 bases and J by 0 bases, leaving 19 bases between them. The CDR3 has 17 amino acids. CDR3 nucleotide sequence: TGTGCCAGCAGCCGTAAATTGGGCCAGGGGTACCAAGAGACCCAGTACTTC. Amino acid sequence: CASSRKLGQGYQETQYF.

This sequence joins TRBV6-5 and TRBJ2-3; 9 bases are shared with TRBD2. CDR1 and CDR2 (germline): MNHEY, SVGAGI. With V trimmed by 7 bases and J by 4 bases, 9 bases remained unmatched. CDR3 length: 15 residues. CDR3 sequence (DNA): TGTGCCAGCACACGTGCGGGGGGGTGGCCAGATACGCAGTATTTT. Translation gives CASTRAGGWPDTQYF.

At least ten counts were recorded for this clonotype. The V and J genes are TRBV20-1 and TRBJ2-3; D remains unclear. Germline V gives CDR1 DFQATT, CDR2 SNEGSKA (reference sequence). V lost 1 base, J lost 5 bases, and 4 bases lay in between. The CDR3 has 11 amino acids. CDR3 DNA sequence: TGCAGTGCTAGAGTGAGAGATACGCAGTATTTT. Translated: CSARVRDTQYF.

V and J are TRBV7-4 and TRBJ2-7; no clear D gene. Germline assignment: CDR1 SGHVT and CDR2 SQSDAQ. Trimming left V 6 bases short and J 2 bases short, with 17 bases between. This CDR3 spans 15 amino acids. Here the CDR3 DNA reads TGTGCCAGCAGGTCCCCCGGAGTGATCGCCTACGAGCAGTACTTC. Amino acids: CASRSPGVIAYEQYF.

This clonotype occurred many times. The V gene is TRBV12-3 or TRBV12-4, the J gene TRBJ1-4, with 7 bases matching TRBD1. V was clipped by 6 bases and J by 4 bases; unmatched bases: 5. The CDR3 is 14 residues long. The CDR3: CASSRGTVNEKLFF. In nucleotides, the CDR3 is TGTGCCAGCAGCCGAGGGACAGTTAATGAAAAACTGTTTTTT.

This clonotype was counted ten times or more. The chain joins TRBV28 to TRBJ2-7; 7 bases fit TRBD2. This CDR3 contains 13 residues. Germline loops: CDR1 MDHEN, CDR2 SYDVKM. V trimming: 5 bases; J trimming: 2 bases; junction bases outside the gene matches: 3. In DNA, the CDR3 is TGTGCCAGCAGTCGACTAGCTCCCTACGAGCAGTACTTC. Amino acids: CASSRLAPYEQYF.

This clonotype was detected many times. Mismatch with germline at one junction end may stem from a read error. J is TRBJ2-7 and V is TRBV27, with 8 bases that match TRBD1. Germline-derived CDR1 and CDR2 are MNHEY and SMNVEV (reference sequence). This CDR3 has 15 residues. CDR3 coding DNA: TGTGCCTGCAGTCCGGGACAGGACCCGTCCTACGAGCAGTACTTC. Translation gives CACSPGQDPSYEQYF.

The chain's CDR3 is CASSPSGLTYNEQYF. In nucleotides, the CDR3 is TGTGCCAGCAGCCCTAGCGGATTGACCTACAATGAGCAGTACTTC. The V call is TRBV3-1, the J call TRBJ2-7; 7 nucleotides agree with TRBD2. V lost 4 bases, J lost 7 bases, and 13 bases stayed unmatched. The CDR3 extends over 15 amino acids. Germline V gene sequence: CDR1 LGHDT, CDR2 YNNKEL (reference sequence).

As to this clonotype: Just one base apart from a much larger clone, this may be a read error. The rearrangement links TRBV14 to TRBJ2-1, with D uncertain. The DNA matches TRBJ2-7 better at its end, which makes the J call doubtful. This CDR3 comprises 13 residues. CDR1 and CDR2 from the germline V gene are SGHDN and FVKESK. The CDR3 nucleotides read TGTGCCAGCAGCCATATCACCTACAATGAGCAGTACTTC. Residues: CASSHITYNEQYF.

Turning to this clonotype: This may be a read error: a much more frequent sequence differs by one nucleotide. The rearrangement links TRBV5-1 to TRBJ2-5; D may match TRBD1 or TRBD2 (6 bases each). V was shortened by 4 bases and J by 11 bases, with 21 bases between the two germline ends. The CDR3 totals 14 residues. Germline V gives CDR1 SGHRS, CDR2 YFSETQ. CDR3 residues: CASSVTGPAREQYF. The CDR3 bases are TGCGCCAGCAGCGTAACAGGGCCCGCTCGGGAGCAGTACTTC. Full variable domain (missing parts from reference TRBV5-1 and TRBJ2-5): KAGVTQTPRYLIKTRGQQVTLSCSPISGHRSVSWYQQTPGQGLQFLFEYFSETQRNKGNFPGRFSGRQFSNSRSEMNVSTLELGDSALYLCASSVTGPAREQYFGPGTRLLVL.